This TCR beta chain was captured in a study of cytomegalovirus exposure and HLA in healthy donors. Across the whole study: Out of several hundred genotyped donors, less than 90% belonged to the Caucasian-associated ancestry cluster.

The study's findings and limits: Reported results showed that the classifier diagnosed cytomegalovirus status with high specificity and sensitivity. HLA alleles were associated with around 17,000 TCR beta sequences in a later analysis at 0.05 false discovery rate.

The PCR contained 60 Vbeta and 13 Jbeta primers. Profiled with immunoSEQ multiplex PCR; TCRdb holds only in-frame clones, not every one. The sample lists some 140,000 clones; 80% were seen once. The CDR3 is 16 amino acids. V lost 5 bases and J lost 0; bases outside the gene matches: 5. Germline assignment: CDR1 SGHVS and CDR2 FNYEAQ. In regard to this clone: Its antigen is unidentified.

The TCR sequence derives from a man aged 25 to 40 in good health and CMV-seronegative. Sequenced: PBMCs. J is TRBJ2-2 and V is TRBV7-6; 8 nucleotides align to TRBD2. In nucleotides, the CDR3 is TGTGCCAGCAGCAGTATAGCGGGGCCGAACACCGGGGAGCTGTTTTTT. It codes for CASSSIAGPNTGELFF.